This TCR beta chain was identified in a study of blood T cell repertoires in COVID-19. V lost 0 bases and J 5 bases, leaving 13 bases between the germline ends. The CDR3 is 15 residues long. Germline loops: CDR1 MNHEY, CDR2 SVGAGI. Here immunoSEQ multiplex PCR was the method, and the copy in TCRdb shows in-frame clones only, minus some. The sample shows roughly 48,000 clones, about 90% of them seen only once. Sequenced: peripheral blood. V usage is TRBV6-5 and J usage is TRBJ2-5, with D maybe TRBD1 (6 bases). The sequence came from a human donor in a cohort sampled during active COVID-19. CDR3 DNA sequence: TGTGCCAGCAGTTACTCAGGGGGAGAGTGGGAGACCCAGTACTTC. Protein: CASSYSGGEWETQYF.